The entry that follows covers one TCR beta chain sequence. The source of the sample is a study of blood T cell repertoires in COVID-19. Study context: Material from acute and convalescent COVID-19 was sourced from the United States, Italy and Spain. T cells, B-cell-depleted T cells, or PBMCs supplied cDNA or gDNA.

Sequencing used immunoSEQ multiplex PCR; TCRdb keeps in-frame clones, though not all of them. The sample holds some 220,000 clones; around 81% are singletons and the top ten take around 2%. Trimming took 2 bases from V and 5 from J, leaving 15 bases between them. The CDR3 spans 15 residues. The V gene's germline CDR1 is KGHSH and CDR2 LQKENI. Sequencing was performed on peripheral blood. The origin of this receptor is a woman in her fifties or sixties with acute or convalescent COVID-19. The chain recombines TRBV18 with TRBJ2-5; tentative D call: TRBD2 (5 bases). CDR3 DNA sequence: TGTGCCAGCTCACCAGGCTTGGCTGGCGGGGAGACCCAGTACTTC. It yields the protein CASSPGLAGGETQYF.